One and the same sample provided the 19 T cell receptor beta chains below, sequenced in a study of regulatory T cells in long-lasting Graves disease. To make TCR beta libraries, researchers used iRepertoire HTBI primers and Arm-PCR of CDR3 regions. TCRdb analysed the multiplex PCR reads with MiXCR anew, one entry per CDR3 protein. The sample yields about 540,000 distinct CDR3 sequences, roughly 13% seen once. Stated time point: newly diagnosed GD, antithyroid drugs for less than 3 months. Following extraction of RNA from PBMCs, that RNA was used to make the TCR library. These sequences were also reported in another study, on T cells in Graves' hyperthyroidism and ophthalmopathy.

Sequenced here: peripheral blood mononuclear cells (PBMCs), sampled at new diagnosis, from a patient treated with antithyroid drugs. These receptors were collected from a man aged 25-45 years with Graves disease.

This clonotype has at least ten counts. V usage is TRBV27 and J usage is TRBJ2-3; 9 bases align to TRBD2. The V segment lost 3 bases and the J segment 1 base; nucleotides outside the gene matches: 5. The CDR3 is 16 amino acids. Per germline, CDR1 MNHEY and CDR2 SMNVEV (reference sequence). CDR3 protein: CASSFLLAGRTDTQYF. In DNA form, the CDR3 reads TGTGCCAGCAGTTTTCTTCTAGCGGGGCGCACAGATACGCAGTATTTT.

The genes are TRBV19 and TRBJ2-2; 7 bases are a match to TRBD1. Looked up from germline, CDR1 is LNHDA and CDR2 is SQIVND (reference sequence). V gave up 3 bases and J gave up 6 bases; unmatched junction bases: 10. The CDR3 has 16 residues. CDR3 in amino acids: CASSIPVTGKAGELFF. CDR3 bases: TGTGCCAGTAGTATCCCCGTGACAGGGAAGGCCGGGGAGCTGTTTTTT.

This clonotype was observed many times. The V call is TRBV20-1, the J call TRBJ2-1; possibly TRBD1 or TRBD2 for D (6 bases each). CDR1 is DFQATT and CDR2 is SNEGSKA in the germline V gene (reference sequence). With 3 bases removed from V and 3 bases from J, the gap between germline ends came to 18 bases. This CDR3 is 16 amino acids long. The CDR3 is CSARSLGGGYYNEQFF. The CDR3 coding sequence is TGCAGTGCTAGGAGTCTCGGGGGCGGTTACTACAATGAGCAGTTCTTC.

Concerning this clonotype itself: One base away lies a much larger clone, so this may be a sequencing read error. Since no conserved phenylalanine or tryptophan closes the CDR3, a read error is the likely cause. This sequence joins TRBV12-3 or TRBV12-4 and TRBJ2-1, with 9 bases fitting TRBD2. After removal of 5 bases from V and 4 bases from J, the junction contained 9 bases not matched to a gene. There are 16 residues in the CDR3. DNA for the CDR3: TGTGCCAGCAGTCCCGGACTAGCGAGAACGTACAATGAGCAGTTCCTC. Translating gives CASSPGLARTYNEQFL.

This chain connects TRBV10-3 to TRBJ2-3; a weak D match, TRBD1 (5 bases). The V gene's germline CDR1 is ENHRY and CDR2 SYGVKD. This CDR3 is 15 amino acids long. Trimming cost V 0 bases and J 0 bases, with 7 bases left between them. CDR3 in amino acids: CAISESGLSTDTQYF. CDR3 nucleotides: TGTGCCATCAGTGAGTCGGGGCTCAGCACAGATACGCAGTATTTT.

This clonotype was detected many times. A read error may produce the germline difference seen at one junction end. The genes are TRBV7-3 and TRBJ1-2; 8 nucleotides line up with TRBD1. Germline assignment: CDR1 SGHTA and CDR2 FQGTGA. The CDR3 contains 15 residues. The CDR3 DNA is TGCGCCAGCAGCCAAGAAACCCCAGGGGGCTTAGGCTACACCTTC. Residues: CASSQETPGGLGYTF.

The sample holds a few counts of this clonotype. The chain is built from TRBV11-2 and TRBJ2-1, with 8 bases aligning to TRBD2. In germline, CDR1 is SGHAT, CDR2 FQNNGV. The V segment lost 7 bases and the J segment 0 bases; nucleotides outside the gene matches: 8. This CDR3 spans 16 amino acids. The CDR3: CASTPSGSPSYNEQFF. CDR3 DNA: TGTGCCAGCACCCCTAGCGGGTCCCCCTCCTACAATGAGCAGTTCTTC.

Note on this clonotype: The junction departs from germline at one end; a sequencing error may be responsible. The chain joins TRBV29-1 to TRBJ1-6; 7 bases are shared with TRBD1. The CDR3 has 14 residues. Germline CDR1 SQVTM, CDR2 ANQGSEA. CDR3 nucleotides: TGCAGCGTCACGGATGACAGGGTTAATCCACCCCTCCACTTT. Its protein product is CSVTDDRVNPPLHF.

The sample holds many counts of this clonotype. The genes are TRBV20-1 and TRBJ1-5; tentative D call: TRBD1 (5 bases). This CDR3 contains 16 residues. Germline CDR1 reads DFQATT; CDR2 reads SNEGSKA (reference sequence). Deletions cut 0 bases from V and 2 bases from J, with 14 bases between. The CDR3 sequence: CSARDWGVLGNQPQHF. The CDR3 DNA sequence: TGCAGTGCTAGAGATTGGGGGGTCCTGGGCAATCAGCCCCAGCATTTT.

Of note for this clonotype: This may be a read error, as it is one base from a much larger clone. The chain employs TRBV7-9 and TRBJ2-7; the D is unclear. This CDR3 contains 15 residues. Looked up from germline, CDR1 is SEHNR and CDR2 is FQNEAQ (reference sequence). The CDR3 region is CVSSDGRSVSYEQYF. As DNA, the CDR3 is TGTGTCAGCAGCGACGGACGGAGTGTTTCCTACGAGCAGTACTTC.

This clonotype showed up many times. The V gene is TRBV11-2, the J gene TRBJ2-5, with 7 bases matching TRBD2. V was pared by 5 bases and J by 7 bases, with 16 bases of the junction left unmatched. Germline-derived CDR1 and CDR2 are SGHAT and FQNNGV. CDR3 length: 16 residues. CDR3 coding DNA: TGTGCCAGCAGCCTTTGGAGGGCGGGAGAAAGTGGGACCCAGTACTTC. Encoded protein: CASSLWRAGESGTQYF.

The table lists this clonotype with many counts. The rearrangement joins TRBV24-1 to TRBJ1-1; unclear D gene. The CDR3 runs to 13 residues. V gave up 0 bases and J gave up 11 bases, with 12 bases separating them. Per the germline V gene, CDR1 is KGHDR and CDR2 is SFDVKD. This chain's CDR3 is CATSDLTTRGAFF. Here the CDR3 DNA reads TGTGCCACCAGTGATTTGACAACGCGTGGGGCTTTCTTT.

The chain employs TRBV7-9 and TRBJ2-2; either TRBD1 or TRBD2 may supply D (6 bases each). CDR3 length: 16 amino acids. Germline lookup yields CDR1 SEHNR and CDR2 FQNEAQ (reference sequence). V lost 7 bases and J 0 bases, leaving 15 bases between the germline ends. The CDR3 DNA reads TGTGCCAGCACTAAAAAGGGGGGTGCGAACACCGGGGAGCTGTTTTTT. Protein: CASTKKGGANTGELFF.

Ten or more counts support this clonotype. V usage is TRBV20-1 and J usage is TRBJ2-7; the match to TRBD2 covers 8 bases. Per the germline V gene, CDR1 is DFQATT and CDR2 is SNEGSKA (reference sequence). The CDR3 extends over 15 amino acids. Germline trimming cut 1 base from V and 3 bases from J; bases unmatched to any gene: 8. This CDR3 is CSARAPGTSVYEQYF. The CDR3 bases are TGCAGTGCTAGAGCCCCCGGGACTAGTGTCTACGAGCAGTACTTC.

The chain combines TRBV20-1 with TRBJ2-1; 7 nucleotides match TRBD2. The end of the DNA aligns better with TRBJ2-5, so the J call may be wrong. The CDR3 loop spans 13 amino acids. The V gene's germline CDR1 is DFQATT and CDR2 SNEGSKA (reference sequence). CDR3 nucleotides: TGCAGTGTCCGGAGACTAGCTAGAGAGACCCAGTACTTC. Its translation is CSVRRLARETQYF.

J is TRBJ2-7 and V is TRBV27; D is ambiguous. Trimming shortened V by 8 bases and J by 1 base, and 15 bases separated the two germline ends. The CDR3 has 14 residues. CDR1 is MNHEY, CDR2 SMNVEV, per germline (reference sequence). Here the CDR3 reads CASAEQPLSYEQYF. The CDR3 nucleotides read TGTGCCAGCGCCGAGCAGCCTTTGTCCTACGAGCAGTACTTC.

This clonotype was seen repeatedly, ten times or more. The chain couples TRBV7-2 to TRBJ1-1, with D perhaps TRBD1 (6 bases). Germline CDR1 SGHTA, CDR2 FQGNSA. The germline V and J ends were trimmed by 5 bases and 5 bases, with 15 bases remaining between them. The CDR3 runs 14 residues. The CDR3 loop reads CASSSEQGRTEAFF. Here the CDR3 DNA reads TGTGCCAGCAGCAGCGAACAGGGAAGGACTGAAGCTTTCTTT.

This clonotype was found many times. The chain has TRBV11-2 and TRBJ2-7; 7 nucleotides match TRBD1. CDR3 size: 13 residues. V was clipped by 5 bases and J by 6 bases; unmatched bases: 7. Germline V gene lookup returns CDR1 SGHAT and CDR2 FQNNGV. CDR3 nucleotides: TGTGCCAGCAGCCTAAGACAGGGCGGCGAGCAGTACTTC. Amino acids: CASSLRQGGEQYF.

Turning to this clonotype: The junction departs from germline at one end; a sequencing error may be responsible. V usage is TRBV7-2 and J usage is TRBJ2-7; the D is unclear. The CDR3 totals 12 residues. Germline V gene data show CDR1 as SGHTA and CDR2 as FQGNSA. This CDR3 is CASSSISYVQYF. CDR3 sequence (DNA): TGTGCCAGCAGCTCGATTAGCTACGTGCAGTACTTC. Complete variable domain (other parts from reference TRBV7-2 and TRBJ2-7): GAGVSQSPSNKVTEKGKDVELRCDPISGHTALYWYRQSLGQGLEFLIYFQGNSAPDKSGLPSDRFSAERTGGSVSTLTIQRTQQEDSAVYLCASSSISYVQYFGPGTRLTVT.